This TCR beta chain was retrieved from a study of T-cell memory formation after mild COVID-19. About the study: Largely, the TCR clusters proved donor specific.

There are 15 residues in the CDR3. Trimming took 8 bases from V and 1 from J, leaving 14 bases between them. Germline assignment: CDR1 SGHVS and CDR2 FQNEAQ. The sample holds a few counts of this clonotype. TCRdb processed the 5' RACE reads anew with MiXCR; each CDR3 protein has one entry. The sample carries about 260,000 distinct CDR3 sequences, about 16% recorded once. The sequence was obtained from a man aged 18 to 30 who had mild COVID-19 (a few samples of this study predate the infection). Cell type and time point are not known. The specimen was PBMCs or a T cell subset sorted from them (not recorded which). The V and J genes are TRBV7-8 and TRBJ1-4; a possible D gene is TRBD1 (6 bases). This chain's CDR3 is CASARRGVTNEKLFF. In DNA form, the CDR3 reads TGTGCCAGCGCGCGGAGGGGGGTAACTAATGAAAAACTGTTTTTT.